The clone carrying this T cell receptor beta chain was seen once. Its cognate antigen is unknown. Trimming removed 7 bases from V and 14 bases from J; junction bases left unmatched: 7. Germline-derived CDR1 and CDR2 are SNHLY and FYNNEI. CDR3 size: 13 residues. These data originate in a study of T cell responses to AZD1222 COVID-19 vaccine. Study-wide results and caveats: Spike as a whole was targeted by vaccine-associated CD4 TCRs, dominant at 160-218 and 743-854. Possibly, clonal diversity was underestimated; donors were largely white British and included more females.

TCRdb's table, derived via immunoSEQ multiplex PCR, lists solely in-frame clones and lacks some. Of tens of thousands of clones listed, roughly four fifths were seen once; the top ten hold more than 5%. Sequencing was performed on peripheral blood, taken on day 0 of AZD1222 vaccination. The TCR was taken from an adult in good health. This sequence joins TRBV2 and TRBJ2-1; 14 bases line up with TRBD2. CDR3 DNA sequence: TGTGCCAGCAAGGGGACTAGCGGGGGTGATAAGTTCTTC. Protein: CASKGTSGGDKFF.